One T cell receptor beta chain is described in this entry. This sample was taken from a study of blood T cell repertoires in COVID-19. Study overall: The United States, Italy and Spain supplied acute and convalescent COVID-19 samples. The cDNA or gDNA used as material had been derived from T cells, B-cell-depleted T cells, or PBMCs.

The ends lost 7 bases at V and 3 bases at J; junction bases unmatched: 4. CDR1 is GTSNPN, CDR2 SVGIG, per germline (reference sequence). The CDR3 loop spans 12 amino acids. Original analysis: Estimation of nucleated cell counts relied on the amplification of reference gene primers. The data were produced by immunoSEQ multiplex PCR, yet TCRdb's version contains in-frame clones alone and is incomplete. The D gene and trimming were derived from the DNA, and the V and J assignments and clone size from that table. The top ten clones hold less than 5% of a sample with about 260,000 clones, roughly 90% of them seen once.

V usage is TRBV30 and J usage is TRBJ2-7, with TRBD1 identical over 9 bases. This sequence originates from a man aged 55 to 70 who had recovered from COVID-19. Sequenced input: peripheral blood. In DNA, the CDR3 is TGTGCCTCGGACAGGGGAGGCTACGAGCAGTACTTC. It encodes CASDRGGYEQYF.